A selection of T cell receptor beta chains follows, all from one sample in a study of ipilimumab plus nivolumab after autologous stem cell transplantation. Only in-frame clones appear in the TCRdb table, and some are missing; sequencing was by immunoSEQ multiplex PCR. The profile shows 77,000 or so clones, over 80% of them singletons. The sequences come from PBMCs, collected in a trial of ipilimumab plus nivolumab as post-transplant consolidation. The receptors stem from a male donor with diffuse large B-cell lymphoma. Each CDR3 is given with its conserved first and last residue. D genes are given only for firm matches. Clone size is stated in some rows and not others, as once, few, many or a class when expanded.

j_gene	v_gene	d_gene	abundance	CDR3nt	CDR3aa
TRBJ1-2	TRBV7-6	.	.	TGTGCCAGCAGCTTAGACCCGGGGTTGAGATATGGCTACACCTTC	CASSLDPGLRYGYTF
TRBJ1-4	TRBV10-1	.	once	TGCGCCAGCAGCCGGGACGGCGGAATGGGCGAAAAACTGTTTTTT	CASSRDGGMGEKLFF
TRBJ2-1	TRBV6-5	TRBD2	.	TGTGCCAGCAGTTGGACTAGCGGGGAATACAATGAGCAGTTCTTC	CASSWTSGEYNEQFF
TRBJ1-5	TRBV11-3	.	.	TGTGCCAGCAGCTTAGCGGGGTCTTGGAGCAATCAGCCCCAGCATTTT	CASSLAGSWSNQPQHF
TRBJ1-1	TRBV2	TRBD1	once	TGTGCCAGCACCGGGACAGGGGGCGCAGGCACTGAAGCTTTCTTT	CASTGTGGAGTEAFF
TRBJ2-3	TRBV5-1	TRBD1	.	TGCGCCAGCAGCTTAGGACAGGGAGAGGCAGATACGCAGTATTTT	CASSLGQGEADTQYF
TRBJ2-2	TRBV2	.	once	TGTGCCAGCAGAAGGGGTTTTAGTACCGGGGAGCTGTTTTTT	CASRRGFSTGELFF
TRBJ1-5	TRBV19	TRBD1	.	TGTGCCAGTAGTAAGGGCAGGGGGTATAGCAATCAGCCCCAGCATTTT	CASSKGRGYSNQPQHF
TRBJ2-3	TRBV5-1	TRBD2	.	TGCGCCAGCAGCATACTAGCGGGGGCAGATACGCAGTATTTT	CASSILAGADTQYF
TRBJ1-1	TRBV27	TRBD1	once	TGTGCCAGCAACACCGGACAGGGTAAGCTTTTCTTT	CASNTGQGKLFF
TRBJ2-1	TRBV7-2	.	.	TGTGCCAGCAGTTGGGGGGACTACAATGAGCAGTTCTTC	CASSWGDYNEQFF
TRBJ1-2	TRBV19	.	.	TGTGCCAGTAGTACCGCGACGGGACAAAGATATGGCTACACCTTC	CASSTATGQRYGYTF
TRBJ1-1	TRBV7-6	.	.	TGTGCCAGCAGCTTAGATAGGGGCCGGGACACTGAAGCTTTCTTT	CASSLDRGRDTEAFF
TRBJ1-6	TRBV16	.	.	TGTGCCAGCAGCCAATCATCTGATACAAATTCACCCCTCCACTTT	CASSQSSDTNSPLHF
TRBJ2-7	TRBV7-9	.	.	TGTGCCAGCAGCCCCGCGACAGGAAAAGCCTACGAGCAGTACTTC	CASSPATGKAYEQYF
TRBJ2-5	TRBV2	.	.	TGTGCCAGCAGCCGAAACCCCGGCTTAAATGGAGAGACCCAGTACTTC	CASSRNPGLNGETQYF
TRBJ2-5	TRBV5-5	TRBD2	.	TGTGCCAGCAGCCCGACGGGGGGGCAAGAGACCCAGTACTTC	CASSPTGGQETQYF
TRBJ2-2	TRBV6-1	.	.	TGTGCCAGCAGACAGGGAACCGGGGAGCTGTTTTTT	CASRQGTGELFF
TRBJ1-6	TRBV2	.	.	TGTGCCAACCGCGACAGTAGGAATTCACCCCTCCACTTT	CANRDSRNSPLHF
TRBJ2-5	TRBV2	.	few	TGTGCCAGCAGTCGCATCCGGGGGCCCCAAGAGACCCAGTACTTC	CASSRIRGPQETQYF
TRBJ2-3	TRBV18	.	.	TGTGCCAGCTCACCACCGGCAGGAGGAAGCACAGATACGCAGTATTTT	CASSPPAGGSTDTQYF
TRBJ1-6	TRBV5-6	.	few	TGTGCCAGCAGCTTTCTGTCCACGGGAGGTAATTCACCCCTCCACTTT	CASSFLSTGGNSPLHF
TRBJ1-1	TRBV29-1	TRBD1	many	TGCAGCGCCCTGGACAGGGGCCTTCCTACGAACACTGAAGCTTTCTTT	CSALDRGLPTNTEAFF
TRBJ2-3	TRBV20-1	.	.	TGCAGTGCTATACTGGTAGATACGCAGTATTTT	CSAILVDTQYF
TRBJ2-1	TRBV5-5	.	.	TGTGCCAGCAGCTTTCCCCGCCAGACCGCGCAGAAGCAGTTCTTC	CASSFPRQTAQKQFF
TRBJ2-2	TRBV4-3	TRBD2	.	TGCGCCAGCAGCCAAGAGCTAGCGGTTAACACCGGGGAGCTGTTTTTT	CASSQELAVNTGELFF
TRBJ1-2	TRBV5-1	.	.	TGCGCCAGCAGCCCAGGGGTCCCCGCCATGAGTGGCTACACCTTC	CASSPGVPAMSGYTF
TRBJ2-5	TRBV21-1	.	few	TGTGCCAGCAGCAAAGTGGTCGGGGGCGGCGAGACCCAGTACTTC	CASSKVVGGGETQYF
TRBJ1-2	TRBV5-8	.	.	TGTGCCAGCAGCCACCAATTGTTTACAGGGAACTATGGCTACACCTTC	CASSHQLFTGNYGYTF
TRBJ1-1	TRBV10-3	TRBD1	.	TGTGCCATCAGTGAACGACAGGGTCGAGAAGCTTTCTTT	CAISERQGREAFF
TRBJ2-3	TRBV18	.	.	TGTGCCAGCTCACCTTGGGTACCAGCAGATACGCAGTATTTT	CASSPWVPADTQYF
TRBJ2-1	TRBV9	.	.	TGTGCCAGCAGCGTAGCCCCAGACATGTACAATGAGCAGTTCTTC	CASSVAPDMYNEQFF
TRBJ2-7	TRBV20-1	.	.	TGCAGTGCTACGACAGGAAACGAGCAGTACTTC	CSATTGNEQYF
TRBJ2-5	TRBV6-1	.	.	TGTGCCAGCAGTGTGGGGGGAGTGACAAAAGAGACCCAGTACTTC	CASSVGGVTKETQYF
TRBJ1-2	TRBV7-2	TRBD1	.	TGTGCCAGCAGCTTAGCCAGGGGGCGAGCCCATGGCTACACCTTC	CASSLARGRAHGYTF
TRBJ2-3	TRBV2	.	.	TGTGCCAGCAGTGAATCCCATGGCGCAGATACGCAGTATTTT	CASSESHGADTQYF
TRBJ2-2	TRBV9	.	.	TGTGCCAGCAGTCGGACTGCCTCCGCCGGGGAGCTGTTTTTT	CASSRTASAGELFF
TRBJ2-1	TRBV6-6	.	once	TGTGCCACTGGGGTGCGTACAGGGCAGCAAAATGAGCAGTTCTTC	CATGVRTGQQNEQFF
TRBJ2-3	TRBV15	.	.	TGTGCCACCAGCAGACCAGGGACAGATACGCAGTATTTT	CATSRPGTDTQYF
TRBJ2-7	TRBV29-1	.	.	TGCAGCGTTGATCAGCCCGGCAGGGACGAGCAGTACTTC	CSVDQPGRDEQYF
TRBJ2-7	TRBV27	TRBD1	.	TGTGCCAGCAGTTTATGGGACAGGGCGGTGGAGCAGTACTTC	CASSLWDRAVEQYF
TRBJ1-2	TRBV2	.	.	TGTGCCAGCCACTGGGGACTAGACTATGGCTACACCTTC	CASHWGLDYGYTF
TRBJ1-1	TRBV7-9	.	.	TGTGCATTTGAAGAGGGTCTTGGGGCTTTCTTT	CAFEEGLGAFF
TRBJ2-3	TRBV4-1	.	.	TGCGCCAGCAGCTCGGGGTTCGCAGATACGCAGTATTTT	CASSSGFADTQYF
TRBJ2-7	TRBV27	.	.	TGTGCCAGCAGTTTATCGACGGCAGGGTACTACGAGCAGTACTTC	CASSLSTAGYYEQYF
TRBJ2-7	TRBV7-2	.	once	TGTGCCAGCACACCCGTGGGGACCCCCTACTACGAGCAGTACTTC	CASTPVGTPYYEQYF
TRBJ1-2	TRBV29-1	.	.	TGCAGCGTTACAGGGAGGGCTAACTATGGCTACACCTTC	CSVTGRANYGYTF
TRBJ1-4	TRBV30	.	.	TGTGCCTGGAGTGTAGGGGGGCCGAAAGGGACTAATGAAAAACTGTTTTTT	CAWSVGGPKGTNEKLFF
TRBJ1-2	TRBV16	TRBD1	.	TGTGCCAGCAGCCAATTCACACAGGGGGTGGCTGGCTACACCTTC	CASSQFTQGVAGYTF
TRBJ2-5	TRBV5-1	TRBD2	once	TGCGCCAGCAGCTCACTAGCGGGGGAGGAGACCCAGTACTTC	CASSSLAGEETQYF
TRBJ2-6	TRBV6-1	.	once	TGTGCCAGTATCGGCGCCGCAGGGGCCAACGTCCTGACTTTC	CASIGAAGANVLTF
TRBJ2-5	TRBV27	.	few	TGTGCCAGCAGTTTCCAAGAGACCCAGTACTTC	CASSFQETQYF
TRBJ2-7	TRBV20-1	.	.	TGCAGTGTCTATTCCTCCTACGAGCAGTACTTC	CSVYSSYEQYF
TRBJ1-3	TRBV5-6	.	few	TGTGCCAGCAGCTACGGTGACGTCGGAAACACCATATATTTT	CASSYGDVGNTIYF